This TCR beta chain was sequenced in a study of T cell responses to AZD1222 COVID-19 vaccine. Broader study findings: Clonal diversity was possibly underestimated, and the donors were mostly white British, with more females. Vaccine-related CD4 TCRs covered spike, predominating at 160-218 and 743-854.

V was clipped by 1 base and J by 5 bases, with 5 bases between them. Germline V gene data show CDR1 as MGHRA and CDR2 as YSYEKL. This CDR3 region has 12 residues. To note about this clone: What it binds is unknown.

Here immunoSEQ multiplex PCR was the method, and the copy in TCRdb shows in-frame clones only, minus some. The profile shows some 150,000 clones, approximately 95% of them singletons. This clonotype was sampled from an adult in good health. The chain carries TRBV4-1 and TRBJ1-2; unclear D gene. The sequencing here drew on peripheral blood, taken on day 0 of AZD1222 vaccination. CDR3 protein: CASSQGDYGYTF. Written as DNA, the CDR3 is TGCGCCAGCAGCCAAGGGGATTATGGCTACACCTTC.